This T cell receptor beta chain stems from a study of blood T cells in healthy people across ages. Broader study findings: Expanded clonotype changes were possibly confounded by unknown donor CMV status. It was held that diversity estimates obtained from one million T cells represented underestimates. Naive T cell percentage by flow cytometry tracked strongly with beta diversity.

V shed 6 bases, J shed 8 bases, and the junction held 6 bases outside the gene matches. Per the germline V gene, CDR1 is DFQATT and CDR2 is SNEGSKA (reference sequence). The CDR3 has 12 amino acids. This clonotype was detected only a few times. Antigen: not known. Sample-barcoded 5' priming and a J-beta primer mix drove a second PCR of roughly 7 to 11 cycles. TCRdb processed the 5' RACE reads anew with MiXCR; each CDR3 protein has one entry. The repertoire holds about 1.4 million distinct CDR3 sequences, with roughly 64% as singletons. The chain carries TRBV20-1 and TRBJ2-1; the match to TRBD2 covers 8 bases. Input material: blood. The receptor was isolated from a man younger than 35 in good health. The CDR3 DNA reads TGCAGTGCAGAGCGGGAGTTGGATGAGCAGTTCTTC. Its translation: CSAERELDEQFF.